The next 21 T cell receptor beta chains were all read from a single sample in a study of blood T cell repertoires in COVID-19. The repertoire was sequenced with immunoSEQ multiplex PCR; TCRdb's copy has only in-frame clones and lacks some. The repertoire includes some 250,000 clones, about 90% of them detected once, and 3.3% sits in the top ten. Sequencing used PBMCs or T cells enriched from blood (not recorded which). The receptor set was obtained from a woman aged 40 to 50 with acute COVID-19.

This chain connects TRBV5-6 to TRBJ1-1, with D perhaps TRBD1 (5 bases). CDR1 and CDR2 from the germline V gene are SGHDT and YYEEEE. Trimming removed 1 base at V and 8 bases at J, with 15 bases between. This CDR3 region has 14 residues. CDR3 in DNA: TGTGCCAGCAGCTTGTGGTTTTCGACAGCCGAAGCTTTCTTT. Translated, it gives CASSLWFSTAEAFF. Variable domain in full (rest from reference TRBV5-6 and TRBJ1-1): DAGVTQSPTHLIKTRGQQVTLRCSPKSGHDTVSWYQQALGQGPQFIFQYYEEEERQRGNFPDRFSGHQFPNYSSELNVNALLLGDSALYLCASSLWFSTAEAFFGQGTRLTVV.

This sequence joins TRBV15 and TRBJ2-1, with D possibly matching TRBD1 (7 bases). Trimming cost V 3 bases and J 6 bases, with 15 bases left between them. The CDR3 totals 15 residues. CDR1 and CDR2 from the germline V gene are LNHNV and YYDKDF (reference sequence). The CDR3 DNA reads as TGTGCCACCAGCAGGTTACAGGGGACTGCCAATGAGCAGTTCTTC. Translating gives CATSRLQGTANEQFF. The complete variable domain, with remaining parts taken from reference TRBV15 and TRBJ2-1, reads DAMVIQNPRYQVTQFGKPVTLSCSQTLNHNVMYWYQQKSSQAPKLLFHYYDKDFNNEADTPDNFQSRRPNTSFCFLDIRSPGLGDTAMYLCATSRLQGTANEQFFGPGTRLTVL.

Turning to this clone: The same CDR3 also results from other DNA sequences found in this sample. For the CDR3, the DNA is TGTGCCAGCAGCCAAGATAAGGCTAGCGGTTACAATGAGCAGTTCTTC. This sequence encodes CASSQDKASGYNEQFF. The gene calls are TRBV4-2 and TRBJ2-1, with 7 bases lining up with TRBD2. This CDR3 region has 16 residues. Germline lookup yields CDR1 LGHNA and CDR2 YNFKEQ. V dropped 0 bases and J dropped 4; count of bases not matched to a gene: 6.

This clone has a single count. V usage is TRBV2 and J usage is TRBJ1-4; 7 bases fit TRBD1. The CDR3 spans 16 residues. Germline-derived CDR1 and CDR2 are SNHLY and FYNNEI. Trimming at V came to 1 base and at J to 2 bases, leaving 4 bases not matched to a gene. This CDR3 reads CASSEEGARTNEKLFF. The CDR3, as DNA: TGTGCCAGCAGTGAAGAGGGGGCGAGGACTAATGAAAAACTGTTTTTT.

The V call is TRBV5-1, the J call TRBJ2-1; 11 bases map to TRBD1. CDR3 length equals 15 residues. Unmatched junction bases numbered 8, after V lost 4 bases and J lost 8 bases. Germline V gives CDR1 SGHRS, CDR2 YFSETQ. CDR3 nucleotides: TGCGCCAGCAGCAAGGACAGGGGGCGCGAGGATGAGCAGTTCTTC. Its protein is CASSKDRGREDEQFF. Combining the CDR3 with reference TRBV5-1 and TRBJ2-1 gives the whole variable domain KAGVTQTPRYLIKTRGQQVTLSCSPISGHRSVSWYQQTPGQGLQFLFEYFSETQRNKGNFPGRFSGRQFSNSRSEMNVSTLELGDSALYLCASSKDRGREDEQFFGPGTRLTVL.

Of note for this clone: One end of the junction fails to match germline, which may point to a read error. The chain employs TRBV18 and TRBJ1-2; 12 nucleotides agree with TRBD1. Looked up from germline, CDR1 is KGHSH and CDR2 is LQKENI. CDR3 size: 12 residues. This CDR3 is CASSPGTGGGAF. As DNA, the CDR3 is TGTGCCAGCTCACCAGGGACAGGGGGCGGCGCCTTC.

The chain is built from TRBV11-2 and TRBJ2-7, with a possible D match to TRBD2 (6 bases). Deletions cut 2 bases from V and 1 base from J, with 15 bases between. There are 16 residues in the CDR3. Germline CDR1 reads SGHAT; CDR2 reads FQNNGV. This CDR3 is CASSLFAGSLSYEQYF. In DNA, the CDR3 is TGTGCCAGCAGCTTATTTGCCGGGAGCCTTTCCTACGAGCAGTACTTC.

The chain joins TRBV7-8 to TRBJ2-7, with 13 nucleotides matching TRBD2. The CDR3 extends over 15 amino acids. V shed 5 bases, J shed 7 bases, and the junction held 8 bases outside the gene matches. Germline V CDR1 and CDR2: SGHVS, FQNEAQ. CDR3 sequence reads: CASSTGLAGAREQYF. Here the CDR3 DNA reads TGTGCCAGCAGCACAGGACTAGCGGGAGCCAGAGAGCAGTACTTC.

V gene TRBV15 combines with J gene TRBJ2-7; 9 nucleotides match TRBD1. Losses at the gene ends were 0 bases for V and 4 bases for J; bases not matched to a gene: 4. Germline CDR1 is LNHNV and CDR2 is YYDKDF (reference sequence). This CDR3 is 15 amino acids long. In DNA form, the CDR3 reads TGTGCCACCAGCAGAGATATGGGACAGGGATACGAGCAGTACTTC. This sequence encodes CATSRDMGQGYEQYF.

The rearrangement links TRBV7-2 to TRBJ2-1, with a weak D call TRBD2 (7 bases). The V end lost 2 bases, the J end lost 9 bases, and 11 bases lay between the germline ends. Germline CDR1 reads SGHTA; CDR2 reads FQGNSA. The CDR3 length is 13 residues. The CDR3 loop is CASSLRGGIEQFF. CDR3 nucleotide sequence: TGTGCCAGCAGCTTAAGGGGGGGGATTGAGCAGTTCTTC. Using reference TRBV7-2 and TRBJ2-1 for the parts outside the CDR3, the full variable domain is GAGVSQSPSNKVTEKGKDVELRCDPISGHTALYWYRQSLGQGLEFLIYFQGNSAPDKSGLPSDRFSAERTGGSVSTLTIQRTQQEDSAVYLCASSLRGGIEQFFGPGTRLTVL.

V and J are TRBV11-2 and TRBJ1-6; D gene uncertain. V lost 1 base to trimming and J lost 10 bases, with 8 bases between them. The CDR3 contains 13 residues. Germline values: CDR1 SGHAT, CDR2 FQNNGV. The CDR3 sequence: CASSLGVSSPLHF. CDR3 bases: TGTGCCAGCAGCTTAGGAGTTAGCTCACCCCTCCACTTT. Looking up the rest from reference TRBV11-2 and TRBJ1-6 gives the full variable domain: EAGVAQSPRYKIIEKRQSVAFWCNPISGHATLYWYQQILGQGPKLLIQFQNNGVVDDSQLPKDRFSAERLKGVDSTLKIQPAKLEDSAVYLCASSLGVSSPLHFGNGTRLTVT.

The CDR3 loop is CASSLPGQGANEQYF. The DNA of the CDR3 is TGTGCCAGCAGCCTGCCGGGACAGGGGGCCAACGAGCAGTACTTC. This sequence joins TRBV5-6 and TRBJ2-7, with TRBD1 matching 12 bases. The CDR3 runs 15 residues. The germline V gene encodes CDR1 SGHDT and CDR2 YYEEEE. V trimming: 4 bases; J trimming: 5 bases; junction bases outside the gene matches: 7.

This chain connects TRBV7-9 to TRBJ2-3; 11 nucleotides match TRBD1. Trimming removed 6 bases from V and 4 bases from J; junction bases left unmatched: 9. This CDR3 has 16 residues. Per germline, CDR1 SEHNR and CDR2 FQNEAQ (reference sequence). In nucleotides, the CDR3 is TGTGCCAGCAGTACTCGCCCGGGACAGGGGGCAGATACGCAGTATTTT. It is translated as CASSTRPGQGADTQYF. Looking up the rest from reference TRBV7-9 and TRBJ2-3 gives the full variable domain: DTGVSQNPRHKITKRGQNVTFRCDPISEHNRLYWYRQTLGQGPEFLTYFQNEAQLEKSRLLSDRFSAERPKGSFSTLEIQRTEQGDSAMYLCASSTRPGQGADTQYFGPGTRLTVL.

The genes are TRBV11-3 and TRBJ1-3; D gene uncertain. The CDR3 has 16 amino acids. V gave up 2 bases and J gave up 2 bases, with 13 bases separating them. In germline, CDR1 is SGHNT, CDR2 YENEEA. CDR3 bases: TGTGCCAGCAGCTTACGCCGGGGTTGGGCTGGAAACACCATATATTTT. This translates into CASSLRRGWAGNTIYF.

The chain recombines TRBV4-1 with TRBJ1-5; TRBD1 agrees at 9 bases. Germline values: CDR1 MGHRA, CDR2 YSYEKL. The CDR3 runs to 15 residues. J gave up 7 bases and V 4 bases, and 8 bases lay outside the gene matches. The CDR3 loop reads CASSPGGQGRQPQHF. The CDR3, as DNA: TGCGCCAGCAGCCCAGGAGGACAGGGGAGACAGCCCCAGCATTTT.

The chain carries TRBV7-3 and TRBJ2-2; 9 nucleotides line up with TRBD2. V shed 1 base and J 4 bases; nucleotides not matched to a gene: 4. Germline V gives CDR1 SGHTA, CDR2 FQGTGA. This CDR3 comprises 16 residues. Here the CDR3 reads CASSLSGRASTGELFF. For the CDR3, the DNA is TGTGCCAGCAGCTTAAGCGGGAGGGCTTCCACCGGGGAGCTGTTTTTT.

V is TRBV10-1 and J is TRBJ2-1; the D gene is possibly TRBD2 (6 bases). V lost 5 bases and J lost 5, with 13 bases in between. The germline V gene has CDR1 WNHNN and CDR2 SYGVQD (reference sequence). The CDR3 has 14 amino acids. The CDR3 DNA reads TGCGCCAGCAGTCCCGGGACTTGGGACAATGAGCAGTTCTTC. Amino acid sequence: CASSPGTWDNEQFF.

The rearrangement joins TRBV9 to TRBJ2-2; TRBD1 agrees at 9 bases. V trimming: 3 bases; J trimming: 3 bases; junction bases outside the gene matches: 6. From germline, CDR1 is SGDLS and CDR2 YYNGEE. CDR3 length equals 16 residues. CDR3 nucleotide sequence: TGTGCCAGCAGCGGTGGGACAGGGTTAGACACCGGGGAGCTGTTTTTT. It translates to CASSGGTGLDTGELFF.

The chain joins TRBV19 to TRBJ2-7, with a weak D call TRBD1 (5 bases). V dropped 4 bases and J dropped 7 bases, with 14 bases sitting between them. CDR1 and CDR2 from the germline V gene are LNHDA and SQIVND (reference sequence). The CDR3 totals 13 residues. The CDR3 is CASSTTRVEEQYF. CDR3 nucleotides: TGTGCCAGTAGTACGACCAGGGTTGAGGAGCAGTACTTC.

Only a few counts were recorded for this clone. This sequence joins TRBV27 and TRBJ2-1; D unclear. Trimming took off 5 bases at V and 4 bases at J, with 3 bases between the two ends. Per the germline V gene, CDR1 is MNHEY and CDR2 is SMNVEV (reference sequence). This CDR3 is 11 amino acids long. CDR3 loop: CASSLYNEQFF. The CDR3 DNA is TGTGCCAGCAGTCTGTACAATGAGCAGTTCTTC.

The chain joins TRBV12-3 or TRBV12-4 to TRBJ2-7; D gene unclear. V was clipped by 1 base and J by 6 bases, with 10 bases between them. This CDR3 comprises 13 residues. The CDR3 sequence: CASSLVQAPEQYF. In nucleotides, the CDR3 is TGTGCCAGCAGTTTAGTTCAGGCGCCCGAGCAGTACTTC.